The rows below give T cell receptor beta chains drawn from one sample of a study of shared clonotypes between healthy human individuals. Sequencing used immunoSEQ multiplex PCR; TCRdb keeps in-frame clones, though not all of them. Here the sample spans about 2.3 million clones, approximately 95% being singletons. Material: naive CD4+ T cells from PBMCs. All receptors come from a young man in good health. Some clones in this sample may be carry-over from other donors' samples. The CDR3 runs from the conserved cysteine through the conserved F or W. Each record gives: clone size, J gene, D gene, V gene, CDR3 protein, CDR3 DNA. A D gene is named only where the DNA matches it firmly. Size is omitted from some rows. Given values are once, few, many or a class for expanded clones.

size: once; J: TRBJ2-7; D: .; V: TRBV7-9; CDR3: CASSHSGPVEDEQYF; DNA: TGTGCCAGCAGCCACAGTGGGCCAGTCGAGGACGAGCAGTACTTC
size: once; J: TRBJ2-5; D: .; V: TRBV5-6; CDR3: CASSWVGETQYF; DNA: TGTGCCAGCAGCTGGGTGGGAGAGACCCAGTACTTC
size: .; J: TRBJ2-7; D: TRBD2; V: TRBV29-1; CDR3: CSVKGRLAENYEQYF; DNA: TGCAGCGTGAAAGGAAGACTAGCGGAGAACTACGAGCAGTACTTC
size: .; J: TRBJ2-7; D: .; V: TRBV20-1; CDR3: CSARSNVEQYF; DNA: TGCAGTGCTAGAAGCAATGTCGAGCAGTACTTC
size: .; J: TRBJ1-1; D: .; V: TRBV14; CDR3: CASSQESGGLTEAFF; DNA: TGTGCCAGCAGCCAAGAGAGCGGGGGATTAACTGAAGCTTTCTTT
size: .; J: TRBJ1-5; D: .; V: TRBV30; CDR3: CAWSDQGGPVQPQHF; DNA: TGTGCCTGGAGTGACCAGGGAGGACCAGTTCAGCCCCAGCATTTT
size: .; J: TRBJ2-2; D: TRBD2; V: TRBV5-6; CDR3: CASSLGLAGGYTGELFF; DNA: TGTGCCAGCAGCTTAGGACTAGCGGGAGGGTACACCGGGGAGCTGTTTTTT
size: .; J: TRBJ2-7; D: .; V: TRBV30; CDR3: CAWSVPVLYEQYF; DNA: TGTGCCTGGAGTGTACCCGTACTATACGAGCAGTACTTC
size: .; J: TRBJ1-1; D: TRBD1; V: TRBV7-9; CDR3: CASSPGQGQLDTEAFF; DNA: TGTGCCAGCAGCCCCGGACAGGGTCAATTAGACACTGAAGCTTTCTTT
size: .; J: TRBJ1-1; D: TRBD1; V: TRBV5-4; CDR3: CASSLWRTGGVDAFF; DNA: TGTGCCAGCAGCTTGTGGCGCACAGGGGGCGTGGACGCTTTCTTT
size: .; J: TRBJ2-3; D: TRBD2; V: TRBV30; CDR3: CAWSVRTSGRGGIRTDTQYF; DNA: TGTGCCTGGAGTGTAAGGACTAGCGGGAGAGGGGGTATACGAACAGATACGCAGTATTTT
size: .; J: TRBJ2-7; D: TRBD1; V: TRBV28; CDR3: CASVDRATYEQYF; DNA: TGTGCCAGCGTGGACAGGGCGACCTACGAGCAGTACTTC
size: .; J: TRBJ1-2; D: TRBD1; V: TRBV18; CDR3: CASSDRAFGYGYTF; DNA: TGTGCCAGCTCAGACAGGGCTTTCGGCTATGGCTACACCTTC
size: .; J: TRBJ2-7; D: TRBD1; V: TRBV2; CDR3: CASSEQGARYEQYF; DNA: TGTGCCAGCAGTGAACAGGGGGCGCGGTACGAGCAGTACTTC
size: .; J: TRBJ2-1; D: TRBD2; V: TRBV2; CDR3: CASIFGLAQDNEQFF; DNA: TGTGCCAGCATTTTCGGACTAGCGCAAGACAATGAGCAGTTCTTC
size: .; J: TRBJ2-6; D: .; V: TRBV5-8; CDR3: CASSLMGAGANVLTF; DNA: TGTGCCAGCAGCTTAATGGGAGCTGGGGCCAACGTCCTGACTTTC
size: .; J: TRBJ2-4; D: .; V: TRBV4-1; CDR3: CASSQGAVRGAKNIQYF; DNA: TGCGCCAGCAGCCAAGGGGCGGTGCGGGGAGCCAAAAACATTCAGTACTTC
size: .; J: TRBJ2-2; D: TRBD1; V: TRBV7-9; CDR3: CASSSDRGLFGELFF; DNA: TGTGCCAGCAGCTCGGACAGGGGCCTATTCGGGGAGCTGTTTTTT
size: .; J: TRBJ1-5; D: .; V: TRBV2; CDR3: CASSEEAGGNQPQHF; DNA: TGTGCCAGCAGTGAAGAGGCTGGGGGCAATCAGCCCCAGCATTTT
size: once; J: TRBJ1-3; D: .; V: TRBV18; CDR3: CASSPGGNTIYF; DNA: TGTGCCAGCTCACCGGGCGGAAACACCATATATTTT
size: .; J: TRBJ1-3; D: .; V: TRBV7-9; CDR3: CASSPASASGNTIYF; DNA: TGTGCCAGCAGCCCCGCCTCCGCTTCTGGAAACACCATATATTTT
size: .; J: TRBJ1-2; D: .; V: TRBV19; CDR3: CAREGYTF; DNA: TGTGCGAGGGAGGGCTACACCTTC
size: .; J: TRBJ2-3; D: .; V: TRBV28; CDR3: CASRPSPLARGLWMDTQYF; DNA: TGTGCCAGCAGACCATCGCCCCTCGCCAGGGGCCTTTGGATGGATACGCAGTATTTT
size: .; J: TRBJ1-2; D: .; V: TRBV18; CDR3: CASSPAPGSYGYTF; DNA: TGTGCCAGCTCACCAGCCCCGGGTAGCTATGGCTACACCTTC
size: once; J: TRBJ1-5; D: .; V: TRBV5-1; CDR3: CASSLLGGLNQPQHF; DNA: TGCGCCAGCAGCTTGTTGGGTGGCCTAAATCAGCCCCAGCATTTT
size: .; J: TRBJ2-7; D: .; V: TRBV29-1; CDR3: CSVVKRVGDYEQYF; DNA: TGCAGCGTTGTCAAGAGGGTTGGGGACTACGAGCAGTACTTC
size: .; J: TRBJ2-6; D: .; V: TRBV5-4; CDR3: CASSSGAGTGANVLTF; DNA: TGTGCCAGCAGCTCGGGAGCAGGGACTGGGGCCAACGTCCTGACTTTC
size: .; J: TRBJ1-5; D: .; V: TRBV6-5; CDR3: CASSSQGYGNQPQHF; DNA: TGTGCCAGCAGTAGCCAGGGGTACGGCAATCAGCCCCAGCATTTT
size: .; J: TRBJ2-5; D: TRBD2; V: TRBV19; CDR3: CASSSGGKGKETQYF; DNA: TGTGCCAGTAGTAGCGGGGGAAAGGGGAAGGAGACCCAGTACTTC
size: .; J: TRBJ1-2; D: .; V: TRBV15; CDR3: CATSSRPPFEGYTF; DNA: TGTGCCACCAGCAGCCGGCCGCCGTTTGAGGGCTACACCTTC
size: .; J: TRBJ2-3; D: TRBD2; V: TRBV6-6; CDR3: CASSRGLAEGDTQYF; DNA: TGTGCCAGCAGTCGAGGACTAGCGGAGGGGGATACGCAGTATTTT
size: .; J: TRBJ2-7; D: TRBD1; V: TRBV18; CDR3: CASSPGTGGLYEQYF; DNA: TGTGCCAGCTCACCCGGGACAGGGGGCTTATACGAGCAGTACTTC
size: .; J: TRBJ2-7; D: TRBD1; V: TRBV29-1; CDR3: CSVSGQGTNEQYF; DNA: TGCAGCGTTTCAGGACAGGGCACCAACGAGCAGTACTTC
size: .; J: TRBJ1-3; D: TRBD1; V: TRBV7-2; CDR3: CASSARTGRGNTIYF; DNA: TGTGCCAGCAGCGCCCGGACAGGGAGGGGAAACACCATATATTTT
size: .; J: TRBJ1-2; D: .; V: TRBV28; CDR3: CASSLPPHYGYTF; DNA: TGTGCCAGCAGTTTACCCCCACATTATGGCTACACCTTC
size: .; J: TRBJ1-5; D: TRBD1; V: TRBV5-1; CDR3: CASSFGTGWNQPQHF; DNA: TGCGCCAGCAGCTTCGGGACAGGGTGGAATCAGCCCCAGCATTTT
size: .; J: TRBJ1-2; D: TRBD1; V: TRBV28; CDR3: CASSGDRGTTYGYTF; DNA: TGTGCCAGCAGTGGGGACAGGGGTACGACCTATGGCTACACCTTC
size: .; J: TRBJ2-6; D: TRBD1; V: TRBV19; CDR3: CASSFTGDSYSGANVLTF; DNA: TGTGCCAGTAGTTTCACCGGGGACAGCTACTCTGGGGCCAACGTCCTGACTTTC
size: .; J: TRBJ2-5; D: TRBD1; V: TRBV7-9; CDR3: CASSTEGTGVKTQYF; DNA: TGTGCCAGCAGCACTGAGGGGACAGGGGTCAAGACCCAGTACTTC
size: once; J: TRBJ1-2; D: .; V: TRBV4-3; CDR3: CASSQGSAPYGYTF; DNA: TGCGCCAGCAGCCAAGGATCTGCCCCCTATGGCTACACCTTC
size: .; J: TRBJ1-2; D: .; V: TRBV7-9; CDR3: CASSLVGGTTSPGFF; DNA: TGTGCCAGCAGCTTAGTCGGCGGGACAACCTCCCCAGGCTTCTTC
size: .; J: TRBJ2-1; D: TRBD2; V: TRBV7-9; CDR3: CASSIIAGGNNEQFF; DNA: TGTGCCAGCAGCATTATAGCGGGAGGGAACAATGAGCAGTTCTTC
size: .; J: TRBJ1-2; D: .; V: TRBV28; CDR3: CASSLRSYGYTF; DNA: TGTGCCAGCAGTTTACGGAGCTATGGCTACACCTTC
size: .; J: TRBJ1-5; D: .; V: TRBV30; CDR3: CAWSVGNGRPQHF; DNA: TGTGCCTGGAGTGTGGGGAACGGTCGGCCCCAGCATTTT
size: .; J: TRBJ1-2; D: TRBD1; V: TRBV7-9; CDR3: CASTYGTDGYTF; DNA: TGTGCCAGCACCTACGGGACAGATGGCTACACCTTC
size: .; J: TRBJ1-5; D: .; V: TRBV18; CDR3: CASSTYTADSNQPQHF; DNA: TGTGCCAGCTCAACTTACACCGCCGATAGCAATCAGCCCCAGCATTTT
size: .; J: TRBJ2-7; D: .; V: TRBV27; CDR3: CASSFGPGVVYEQYF; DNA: TGTGCCAGCAGTTTCGGCCCCGGGGTGGTCTACGAGCAGTACTTC
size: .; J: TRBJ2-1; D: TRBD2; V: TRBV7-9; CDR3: CATDLAGVYNEQFF; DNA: TGTGCCACAGACCTAGCGGGAGTTTACAATGAGCAGTTCTTC